This T cell receptor beta chain derives from a study of T cells expressing NK-cell markers. After re-calling the 5' RACE reads, TCRdb lists one entry per CDR3 protein, DNA absent. The sample totals about 260,000 distinct CDR3 sequences. Looked up from germline, CDR1 is MGHRA and CDR2 is YSYEKL. The CDR3 is made up of 15 amino acids. The source of this sequence is a man aged 18-30 years in good health. This rearrangement joins TRBV4-1 to TRBJ1-3; TCRdb selects TRBD1, and the lack of DNA leaves this call unchecked. What was sequenced was blood T cells: a sorted CD56 or NKG2C T cell subset, CD4+ or CD8+ T cells, or bulk PBMC T cells (not recorded which). The CDR3 spells CASSPSGAWGNTIYF.